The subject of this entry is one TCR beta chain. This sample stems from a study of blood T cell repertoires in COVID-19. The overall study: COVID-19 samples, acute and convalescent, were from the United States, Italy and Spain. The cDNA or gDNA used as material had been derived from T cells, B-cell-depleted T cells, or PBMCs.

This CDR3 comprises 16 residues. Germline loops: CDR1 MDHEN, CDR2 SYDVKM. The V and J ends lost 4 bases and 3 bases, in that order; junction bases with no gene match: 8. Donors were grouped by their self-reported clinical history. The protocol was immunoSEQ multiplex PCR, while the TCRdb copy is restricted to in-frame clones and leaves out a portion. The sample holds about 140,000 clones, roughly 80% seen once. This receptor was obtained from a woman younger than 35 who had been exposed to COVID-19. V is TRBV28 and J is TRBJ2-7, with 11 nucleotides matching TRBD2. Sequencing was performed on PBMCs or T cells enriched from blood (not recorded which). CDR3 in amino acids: CASSSTGTSGLYEQYF. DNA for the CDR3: TGTGCCAGCAGTTCTACCGGGACTAGCGGCCTCTACGAGCAGTACTTC.